This TCR beta chain was recovered during a study of shared clonotypes between healthy human individuals. Study results and limitations: It was expected that sequencing depth would affect clonotype sharing among donors.

At a deep level, the assay was run. Replicate PCRs from sorted subsets contained 200 ng DNA, which is 29,000 or so T cell genomes. Generated by immunoSEQ multiplex PCR, the TCRdb table keeps only in-frame clones and is missing some. In the table there are roughly 500,000 clones, roughly 95% of which are singletons. Donors were healthy HIV-negative adults without recent acute infections or vaccinations. Regarding this clone: The antigen is undetermined.

Germline assignment: CDR1 SGHTS and CDR2 YDEGEE. The CDR3 has 15 residues. Unmatched junction bases numbered 9, after V lost 4 bases and J lost 5 bases. Sequenced: naive CD4+ T cells sorted from blood. Regarding subset: CD45RA+ positively selected. The rearrangement links TRBV5-8 to TRBJ1-2, with 9 bases identical to TRBD1. The sequence was obtained from a woman in her 30s in good health. In DNA, the CDR3 is TGTGCCAGCAGCCACCTCCAAGGACAGGGGTATGGCTACACCTTC. This translates into CASSHLQGQGYGYTF. Full variable domain (outside the CDR3, taken from reference TRBV5-8 and TRBJ1-2): EAGVTQSPTHLIKTRGQQATLRCSPISGHTSVYWYQQALGLGLQFLLWYDEGEERNRGNFPPRFSGRQFPNYSSELNVNALELEDSALYLCASSHLQGQGYGYTFGSGTRLTVV.